The 10 T cell receptor beta chains below were found in one sample sequenced in a study of beta chain features in type 1 diabetes. Reverse transcription of all isolated RNA meant that expressed TCRB transcripts were sequenced. TCRdb's table, derived via immunoSEQ multiplex PCR, lists solely in-frame clones and lacks some. Among over 100,000 clones listed, around 40% were seen once. Input material: stem cell memory CD4+ T cells from blood. Source of these receptors: a woman under 30 in good health.

This clone was seen only a few times. V usage is TRBV28 and J usage is TRBJ1-2; no definite D call. CDR1 is MDHEN, CDR2 SYDVKM, per germline. Trimming took 4 bases from V and 8 from J, leaving 11 bases between them. This CDR3 contains 12 residues. The CDR3 nucleotides read TGTGCCAGCAGTTCACGGAGTCGGGGCTACACCTTC. Translated: CASSSRSRGYTF.

This clone occurred a few times. The CDR3 region is CASSLLRDSYEQYF. The CDR3, as DNA: TGTGCCAGCAGCCTCCTCCGGGACTCCTACGAGCAGTACTTC. The rearrangement joins TRBV11-1 to TRBJ2-7, with D maybe TRBD2 (5 bases). CDR1 is SGHAT, CDR2 FQDESV, per germline (reference sequence). The length of the CDR3 is 14 residues. V lost 5 bases and J lost 0, with 11 bases in between.

This clone was seen a few times. The chain carries TRBV15 and TRBJ2-1; 7 nucleotides match TRBD2. CDR3 length: 14 residues. V was pared by 6 bases and J by 5 bases, with 7 bases of the junction left unmatched. Germline CDR1 reads LNHNV; CDR2 reads YYDKDF (reference sequence). The CDR3, as DNA: TGTGCCACCAGTCCCGGGACTACAGACAATGAGCAGTTCTTC. Translation: CATSPGTTDNEQFF. The entire variable domain, with the rest obtained from reference TRBV15 and TRBJ2-1, is as follows: DAMVIQNPRYQVTQFGKPVTLSCSQTLNHNVMYWYQQKSSQAPKLLFHYYDKDFNNEADTPDNFQSRRPNTSFCFLDIRSPGLGDTAMYLCATSPGTTDNEQFFGPGTRLTVL.

V and J are TRBV5-5 and TRBJ1-5, with D possibly TRBD1 on 5 matching bases. V lost 4 bases, J lost 7 bases, and 15 bases lay in between. The CDR3 has 14 residues. Germline CDR1 reads SGHKS; CDR2 reads YYEKEE (reference sequence). The CDR3 region is CASSQTGGGQPQHF. The CDR3, as DNA: TGTGCCAGCAGCCAGACGGGGGGTGGACAGCCCCAGCATTTT.

The rearrangement joins TRBV28 to TRBJ1-5; perhaps TRBD1 as D (5 bases). CDR3 length: 14 residues. Between the trimmed V and J ends, which lost 3 bases and 5 bases, there was a span of 11 bases. Germline V gene data show CDR1 as MDHEN and CDR2 as SYDVKM. The DNA of the CDR3 is TGTGCCAGCAGTTTCTGGGCAGGGTATCAGCCCCAGCATTTT. This encodes CASSFWAGYQPQHF.

This rearrangement joins TRBV28 to TRBJ2-3, with D possibly TRBD2 on 5 matching bases. Germline V gene data show CDR1 as MDHEN and CDR2 as SYDVKM. The CDR3 length is 17 residues. The V gene lost 6 bases and the J gene lost 4 bases, with 23 bases spanning the gap. The CDR3 loop is CASSPWVGLAVADTQYF. CDR3 in DNA: TGTGCCAGCAGCCCTTGGGTCGGGCTAGCTGTGGCAGATACGCAGTATTTT.

The chain carries TRBV19 and TRBJ2-4, with 10 bases that match TRBD2. This CDR3 comprises 20 residues. V shed 5 bases and J 0 bases; nucleotides not matched to a gene: 16. Germline V gene sequence: CDR1 LNHDA, CDR2 SQIVND (reference sequence). Here the CDR3 DNA reads TGTGCCAGTAGTCCCTCCCCCAGCGGGAGGGCCCGGGTAGCCAAAAACATTCAGTACTTC. Its translation: CASSPSPSGRARVAKNIQYF.

The rearrangement links TRBV30 to TRBJ1-2; D call uncertain. This CDR3 is built from 9 residues. CDR1 is GTSNPN, CDR2 SVGIG, per germline (reference sequence). This chain's CDR3 is CAGDYGYTF. CDR3 coding DNA: TGTGCGGGCGACTATGGCTACACCTTC.

The chain recombines TRBV11-2 with TRBJ2-3; TRBD1 aligns across 8 bases. The ends lost 5 bases at V and 1 base at J; junction bases unmatched: 5. CDR1 SGHAT and CDR2 FQNNGV come from the germline V gene. CDR3 length: 15 residues. The CDR3 region has the DNA TGTGCCAGCAGCCCCGGACAGGGCGGCACAGATACGCAGTATTTT. The encoded protein is CASSPGQGGTDTQYF.

V is TRBV7-2 and J is TRBJ2-3, with D hard to call. Per germline, CDR1 SGHTA and CDR2 FQGNSA. The CDR3 loop spans 14 amino acids. Trimming removed 8 bases from V and 1 base from J, with 13 bases in between. Written as DNA, the CDR3 is TGTGCCAGCGCCACGAACCAGGGCACAGATACGCAGTATTTT. Translating gives CASATNQGTDTQYF.